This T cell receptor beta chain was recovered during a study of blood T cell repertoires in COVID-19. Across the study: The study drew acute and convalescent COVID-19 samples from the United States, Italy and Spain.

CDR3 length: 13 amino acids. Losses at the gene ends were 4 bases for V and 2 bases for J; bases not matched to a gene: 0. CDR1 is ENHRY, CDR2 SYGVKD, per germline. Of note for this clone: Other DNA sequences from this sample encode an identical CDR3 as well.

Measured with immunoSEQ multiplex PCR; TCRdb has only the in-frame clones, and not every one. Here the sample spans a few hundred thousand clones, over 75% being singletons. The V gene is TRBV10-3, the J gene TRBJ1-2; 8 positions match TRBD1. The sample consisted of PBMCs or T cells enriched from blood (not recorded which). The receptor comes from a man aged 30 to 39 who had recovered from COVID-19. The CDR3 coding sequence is TGTGCCATCAGTGGGACAGGGAACTATGGCTACACCTTC. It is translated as CAISGTGNYGYTF.